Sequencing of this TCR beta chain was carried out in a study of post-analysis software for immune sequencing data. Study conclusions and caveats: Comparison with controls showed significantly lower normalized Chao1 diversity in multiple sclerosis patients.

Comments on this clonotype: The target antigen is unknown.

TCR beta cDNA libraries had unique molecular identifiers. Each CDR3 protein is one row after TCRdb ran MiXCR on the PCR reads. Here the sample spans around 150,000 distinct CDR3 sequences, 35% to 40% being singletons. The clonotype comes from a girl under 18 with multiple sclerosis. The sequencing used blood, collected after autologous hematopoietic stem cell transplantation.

The CDR3, as DNA: TGTGCCAGCAGCCTCGGCCAGCGGGGGAGGGAGACCCAGTACTTC. Protein: CASSLGQRGRETQYF. The V gene is TRBV28, the J gene TRBJ2-5; 8 bases are shared with TRBD2. There are 15 residues in the CDR3. The ends lost 6 bases at V and 5 bases at J; junction bases unmatched: 11. The germline V gene encodes CDR1 MDHEN and CDR2 SYDVKM.